The clone carrying this T cell receptor (beta chain) was seen a handful of times. TCRdb itself ran the 5' RACE reads through MiXCR, one entry per CDR3 protein. The data show 110,000 or so distinct CDR3 sequences, over 15% seen once. This CDR3 has 13 residues. The ends were cut back, 3 bases at V and 2 bases at J, with 5 bases in the middle. CDR1 is LGHNA and CDR2 is YSLEER in the germline V gene. This entry comes from a study of T-cell memory formation after mild COVID-19. In the study overall: In these data, TCR clusters were largely donor specific.

V and J are TRBV4-3 and TRBJ1-3; no clear D gene. Material: PBMCs or a T cell subset sorted from them (not recorded which). The receptor's source is a man between 18 and 29 years old who had mild COVID-19 (a few samples of this study predate the infection). Cell type and time point are not known. The CDR3 spells CASSQEPGNTIYF. DNA of the CDR3: TGCGCCAGCAGCCAGGAGCCTGGAAACACCATATATTTT.